The 14 T cell receptor beta chains below come from one sample, sequenced in a study of shared clonotypes between healthy human individuals. The protocol was immunoSEQ multiplex PCR, while the TCRdb copy is restricted to in-frame clones and leaves out a portion. Of about 1 million clones in the sample, more than 60% were seen once. The sample consisted of memory CD4+ T cells sorted from blood. Subset: CD45RA-negative fraction. The receptors stem from a man aged 18 to 35 in good health.

This clone came up a few times. Other nucleotide sequences from this sample produce the same CDR3. J is TRBJ2-3 and V is TRBV7-2; unclear D gene. The V and J ends lost 5 bases and 4 bases respectively, with 13 bases between them. This CDR3 is built from 14 residues. Looked up from germline, CDR1 is SGHTA and CDR2 is FQGNSA. CDR3 sequence: CASSPPARADTQYF. In DNA, the CDR3 is TGTGCCAGCAGCCCCCCCGCTCGTGCAGATACGCAGTATTTT.

The CDR3 protein is CASSLFTQSRSQYF. The CDR3 bases are TGTGCCAGCAGCTTGTTTACCCAGTCGCGTTCTCAGTACTTC. The rearrangement uses TRBV5-6 and TRBJ2-7; D remains ambiguous. V was clipped by 1 base and J by 10 bases, with 18 bases between them. The CDR3 consists of 14 residues. Looked up from germline, CDR1 is SGHDT and CDR2 is YYEEEE.

The chain employs TRBV6-1 and TRBJ1-2; D unresolved. Germline CDR1 is MNHNS and CDR2 is SASEGT. V gave up 6 bases and J gave up 0 bases, with 14 bases separating them. The CDR3 totals 15 residues. The CDR3 loop is CASRVGGSANYGYTF. CDR3 DNA sequence: TGTGCCAGCAGGGTGGGCGGATCAGCTAACTATGGCTACACCTTC.

DNA of the CDR3: TGCGCCAGCAGGGAGGACAGGGGGTCTGAAGCTTTCTTT. The encoded protein is CASREDRGSEAFF. The V call is TRBV10-1, the J call TRBJ1-1, with 10 nucleotides matching TRBD1. V was pared by 6 bases and J by 6 bases, with 4 bases of the junction left unmatched. Germline lookup yields CDR1 WNHNN and CDR2 SYGVQD (reference sequence). The CDR3 is made up of 13 amino acids.

The V call is TRBV7-9, the J call TRBJ2-1; 12 nucleotides agree with TRBD2. Germline V gene sequence: CDR1 SEHNR, CDR2 FQNEAQ (reference sequence). V dropped 5 bases and J dropped 10; count of bases not matched to a gene: 6. This CDR3 is 14 amino acids long. This chain's CDR3 is CASSLLAGGVEQFF. CDR3 coding DNA: TGTGCCAGCAGCCTACTAGCGGGAGGCGTAGAGCAGTTCTTC.

The chain joins TRBV5-1 to TRBJ1-1, with TRBD1 as a possible D gene (6 bases). V dropped 0 bases and J dropped 7 bases, with 19 bases sitting between them. This CDR3 is built from 16 residues. Germline V gene data show CDR1 as SGHRS and CDR2 as YFSETQ. Here the CDR3 DNA reads TGCGCCAGCAGCTTGGCCCCTACAGGGCAAGGAGGTGAAGCTTTCTTT. Translation: CASSLAPTGQGGEAFF.

This sequence joins TRBV7-9 and TRBJ2-5; D is possibly TRBD2 (7 bases). CDR1 is SEHNR and CDR2 is FQNEAQ in the germline V gene (reference sequence). Deletions cut 1 base from V and 4 bases from J, with 13 bases between. The CDR3 spans 15 residues. Here the CDR3 DNA reads TGTGCCAGCAGCTTAGAGGGGGGGTGGATAGAGACCCAGTACTTC. Protein product: CASSLEGGWIETQYF. Full variable domain (outside the CDR3, taken from reference TRBV7-9 and TRBJ2-5): DTGVSQNPRHKITKRGQNVTFRCDPISEHNRLYWYRQTLGQGPEFLTYFQNEAQLEKSRLLSDRFSAERPKGSFSTLEIQRTEQGDSAMYLCASSLEGGWIETQYFGPGTRLLVL.

A word on this clone: The sample holds other DNA sequences that translate to the same CDR3. The chain uses TRBV10-3 and TRBJ2-2; the D is unclear. The germline V gene encodes CDR1 ENHRY and CDR2 SYGVKD. There are 13 residues in the CDR3. V was pared by 3 bases and J by 5 bases, with 7 bases between. In DNA, the CDR3 is TGTGCCATCAGTGATTTGGGAACCGGGGAGCTGTTTTTT. As protein: CAISDLGTGELFF.

Only one count was recorded for this clone. The rearrangement links TRBV18 to TRBJ2-2; D is tentatively TRBD1 or TRBD2 (5 bases each). Germline V gene data show CDR1 as KGHSH and CDR2 as LQKENI. V was trimmed by 6 bases and J by 4 bases, leaving 15 bases between them. This CDR3 is built from 15 residues. The CDR3: CASSTGASFTGELFF. The CDR3 DNA is TGTGCCAGCTCTACCGGGGCATCATTCACCGGGGAGCTGTTTTTT.

The chain links TRBV18 to TRBJ2-7; TRBD2 matches at 7 bases. The CDR3 spans 15 residues. CDR1 is KGHSH and CDR2 is LQKENI in the germline V gene. The V gene end was trimmed by 3 bases and the J gene end by 2 bases; junction bases not matched to a gene: 7. CDR3 in DNA: TGTGCCAGCTCACCCTCTAGCGGAGAAGCCTACGAGCAGTACTTC. It translates to CASSPSSGEAYEQYF. The variable domain in full, completed from reference TRBV18 and TRBJ2-7, reads NAGVMQNPRHLVRRRGQEARLRCSPMKGHSHVYWYRQLPEEGLKFMVYLQKENIIDESGMPKERFSAEFPKEGPSILRIQQVVRGDSAAYFCASSPSSGEAYEQYFGPGTRLTVT.

J is TRBJ2-4 and V is TRBV28; D may be TRBD1 (6 bases). Germline V gene data show CDR1 as MDHEN and CDR2 as SYDVKM. Trimming took 5 bases from V and 15 from J, leaving 17 bases between them. There are 12 residues in the CDR3. CDR3 DNA: TGTGCCAGCAGTCCCCCAACAGGGACAAGGTACTTC. This codes for CASSPPTGTRYF.

The chain links TRBV19 to TRBJ1-1; 10 positions match TRBD1. Germline loops: CDR1 LNHDA, CDR2 SQIVND (reference sequence). Trimming took 9 bases from V and 0 from J; bases not matched to a gene: 13. The CDR3 extends over 17 amino acids. The CDR3 region has the DNA TGTGCCAGCCGCAGAGTCCCGGGACAGGGGATGAACACTGAAGCTTTCTTT. It encodes CASRRVPGQGMNTEAFF.

The V call is TRBV10-1, the J call TRBJ1-2; D may be TRBD1 (5 bases). V gave up 7 bases and J gave up 5 bases, with 20 bases separating them. Germline CDR1 is WNHNN and CDR2 is SYGVQD (reference sequence). This CDR3 spans 15 amino acids. The CDR3 region is CASTRNRGAPYGYTF. The CDR3 DNA reads TGCGCCAGCACTCGGAATAGGGGCGCCCCATATGGCTACACCTTC.

The chain joins TRBV6-6 to TRBJ2-7; D gene ambiguous. The CDR3 covers 11 residues. Germline lookup yields CDR1 MNHNY and CDR2 SVGAGI (reference sequence). The V and J ends lost 10 bases and 2 bases respectively, with 9 bases between them. The CDR3 region has the DNA TGTGCCAACAGCTATACCTACGAGCAGTACTTC. Protein product: CANSYTYEQYF.